This T cell receptor (beta chain) was found in a study of identical twins. V lost 7 bases, J lost 4 bases, and 3 bases stayed unmatched. Germline V CDR1 and CDR2: MDHEN, SYDVKM. CDR3 length: 14 residues. Study observations and caveats: When twins shared out-of-frame alpha sequences, those sequences had excess low generation probability.

TCRdb reanalysed the 5' RACE reads using MiXCR and keeps one entry per CDR3 protein. The sample comprises around 570,000 distinct CDR3 sequences, just under 10% of which are singletons, and approximately 3% rests with the top ten. This clonotype was detected a few times. As yet, its antigen is unknown. The same data also contributed to another study, on yellow fever vaccine responses in identical twins. This second study says: Twins' vaccine T cell responses were reported to seem partly convergent and partly personalized.

The J gene is TRBJ2-1, the V gene TRBV28; TRBD2 aligns across 11 bases. This TCR derives from a woman aged 18-35 years in good health. The sample consisted of PBMCs. The CDR3 DNA reads as TGTGCCAGCAAAAGGACTAGCGGGTACAATGAGCAGTTCTTC. Its translation: CASKRTSGYNEQFF.